Shown below are 9 T cell receptor beta chains from a single sample sequenced in a study of response to subunit inactivated influenza vaccine listed by TCRdb under 2018. The library relied on RT-PCR. The instrument given in TCRdb is Illumina HiSeq 2500. TCRdb redid the processing of the public reads, applying fastp at Q25 and MiXCR, and retained in-frame beta chains. For every CDR3 protein sequence, its rows merge into one entry that carries the most common genes and DNA. The sample contains 800,000 to 1,000,000 distinct CDR3 sequences, around 20% of them found a single time. The ten largest clones capture roughly 10% of the sample. Material: PBMCs from blood, obtained approximately 5 days after vaccination. The receptor set was obtained from a man aged 45-65 years who received an inactivated influenza vaccine. Donor details come from another sample of the same person, matched by shared clones.

This clonotype was seen a handful of times. The chain joins TRBV12-3 or TRBV12-4 to TRBJ2-5, with 11 bases lining up with TRBD2. CDR3 size: 17 residues. The V segment lost 2 bases and the J segment 5 bases; nucleotides outside the gene matches: 10. The CDR3 spells CASSLIVSGGAVETQYF. Written as DNA, the CDR3 is TGTGCCAGCAGTTTAATAGTTAGCGGGGGGGCCGTTGAGACCCAGTACTTC.

This clonotype was observed a few times. The rearrangement joins TRBV20-1 to TRBJ2-7; possible D gene TRBD2, 6 bases. V was pared by 3 bases and J by 6 bases, with 24 bases between. CDR1 is DFQATT, CDR2 SNEGSKA, per germline (reference sequence). The CDR3 contains 16 residues. The CDR3 region is CSASPTLASGWSEQYF. As DNA, the CDR3 is TGCAGTGCTAGCCCGACGCTAGCGTCGGGATGGTCCGAGCAGTACTTC.

V usage is TRBV6-2 or TRBV6-3 and J usage is TRBJ2-7; a possible D gene is TRBD1 (6 bases). Germline-derived CDR1 and CDR2 are MNHEY and SVGEGT. V was trimmed by 4 bases and J by 3 bases, leaving 7 bases between them. The CDR3 has 12 amino acids. CDR3 sequence (DNA): TGTGCCAGCAGTTGGGGACACTACGAGCAGTACTTC. This encodes CASSWGHYEQYF.

This clonotype came up many times. The chain joins TRBV7-2 to TRBJ1-5, with D possibly being TRBD1 (6 bases). Trimming left V 10 bases short and J 0 bases short, with 16 bases between. Germline V gene sequence: CDR1 SGHTA, CDR2 FQGNSA. The CDR3 sequence is 15 residues long. The CDR3 DNA is TGTGCCATCCGGGGCAGGGGTTATAGCAATCAGCCCCAGCATTTT. It codes for CAIRGRGYSNQPQHF.

The CDR3 DNA follows: TGTACCTGCAGTTTCCGGGACAGGGCGCCGTGGTCTAGCAATCAGCCCCAGCATTTT. Translating it yields CTCSFRDRAPWSSNQPQHF. This sequence joins TRBV12-3 or TRBV12-4 and TRBJ1-5; 9 bases agree with TRBD1. This CDR3 comprises 19 residues.

The chain carries TRBV12-3 or TRBV12-4 and TRBJ1-2, with a possible D match to TRBD1 (5 bases). This CDR3 is 13 amino acids long. V was shortened by 6 bases and J by 5 bases, with 13 bases between the two germline ends. Written as DNA, the CDR3 is TGTGCCAGCAGCAAGGGACGGAATTATGGCTACACCTTC. Protein: CASSKGRNYGYTF.

The chain has TRBV6-1 and TRBJ2-7, with D possibly matching TRBD1 (6 bases). The CDR3 loop spans 15 amino acids. CDR1 and CDR2 from the germline V gene are MNHNS and SASEGT. Trimming cost V 6 bases and J 4 bases, with 19 bases left between them. Written as DNA, the CDR3 is TGTGCCAGCAGGCCCAGGACAGCTTCTGGTTACGAGCAGTACTTC. Translated, it gives CASRPRTASGYEQYF.

Only a few counts were recorded for this clonotype. The J gene is TRBJ2-1, the V gene TRBV27; possible D gene TRBD2, 5 bases. This CDR3 comprises 14 residues. Germline V gives CDR1 MNHEY, CDR2 SMNVEV (reference sequence). V was shortened by 4 bases and J by 6 bases, with 13 bases between the two germline ends. This CDR3 is CASSSLATINEQFF. The CDR3 region has the DNA TGTGCCAGCAGTTCGCTAGCAACAATCAATGAGCAGTTCTTC.

The chain combines TRBV28 with TRBJ2-7, with D unclear. Germline V gene lookup returns CDR1 MDHEN and CDR2 SYDVKM. This CDR3 is built from 14 residues. The V gene lost 7 bases and the J gene lost 6 bases, with 19 bases spanning the gap. CDR3 residues: CASKFVAGMPEQYF. The CDR3 coding sequence is TGTGCCAGCAAGTTTGTAGCCGGAATGCCCGAGCAGTACTTC.